This T cell receptor (beta chain) was identified in a study of shared clonotypes between healthy human individuals. Note on this clone: Its target is unknown.

This CDR3 spans 15 amino acids. CDR1 and CDR2 (germline): SEHNR, FQNEAQ (reference sequence). V was pared by 2 bases and J by 1 base, with 9 bases between. Per the original data handling: Junction-only immunoSEQ sequences carried no quality scores, so filtering differed. Sequencing used immunoSEQ multiplex PCR; TCRdb keeps in-frame clones, though not all of them. Clone size and the V and J calls come from that table; the DNA yielded D and trimming. The sample shows some 2,000,000 clones, about 95% of them seen only once. Broader study findings: Since donors were few, the genetic and exposure-history diversity represented was limited. Generation of non-shared clonotypes was less probable than generation of clonotypes shared by all four donors.

Naive CD8 isolation took CD45RO-negative cells positively selected for CCR7 and excluded terminally differentiated effector memory CD45RA+ cells. Every one of the donors was a Caucasian adult that lived in Nashville, Tennessee. The sequencing input was naive CD8+ T cells sorted from blood. The chain combines TRBV7-9 with TRBJ2-1; D might be TRBD1 or TRBD2, each matching 5 bases. The source of this sequence is a man aged 18 to 29 in good health. The CDR3 nucleotides read TGTGCCAGCAGCTTACGAGGGGTTTCCTACAATGAGCAGTTCTTC. Protein: CASSLRGVSYNEQFF.